This T cell receptor (beta chain) was sequenced in a study of Graves' ophthalmopathy and Graves' hyperthyroidism. The CDR3 is made up of 15 amino acids. The germline V gene has CDR1 SGDLS and CDR2 YYNGEE. Trimming at V came to 2 bases and at J to 4 bases, leaving 8 bases not matched to a gene. There are a few counts of this clonotype. The antigen is not known. The study amplified TCR beta CDR3 regions using RNA transcripts. Following a first-round RT-PCR that used HTBI primers, a second-round multiplex PCR was carried out. From the multiplex PCR reads, TCRdb called clonotypes with MiXCR, one entry per CDR3 protein. The sample has 500,000 to 700,000 distinct CDR3 sequences, about 40% seen once. Broader study findings: Built on 13 signatures, a model told ophthalmopathy apart from stable hyperthyroidism with 87.88% sensitivity and 80% to 82% specificity. Sensitivity of approximately 66% and specificity of 72% to 85% were achieved by the model that predicted ophthalmopathy progression.

Orbital computed tomography, thyroid ultrasound, TRAb, serum thyroxine and clinical symptoms formed the basis of diagnosis. Sequenced input: peripheral blood or thyroid tissue (not recorded which). The receptor comes from an adult man with Graves' hyperthyroidism. This chain links TRBV9 with TRBJ2-5; 7 bases align to TRBD1. As DNA, the CDR3 is TGTGCCAGCAGCGTGGGACAGCGAGAGCTAGAGACCCAGTACTTC. Its protein product is CASSVGQRELETQYF.